This T cell receptor beta chain was obtained from a study of blood T cell repertoires in COVID-19. Overall study: The analysed material was cDNA or gDNA that came from T cells, B-cell-depleted T cells, or PBMCs.

Per the original data handling: Scientists estimated how many nucleated cells there were by amplifying reference gene primers. Using immunoSEQ multiplex PCR, the repertoire was profiled, and TCRdb retains in-frame clones only, with some absent. V and J calls plus clone size are reproduced from that table; the DNA served to infer D and trimming. Of approximately 100,000 clones in the sample, roughly 85% were seen once. The germline V gene has CDR1 LNHNV and CDR2 YYDKDF (reference sequence). The CDR3 runs 14 residues. Trimming at V came to 6 bases and at J to 5 bases, leaving 7 bases not matched to a gene.

This receptor was identified in a woman aged 45-59 years who had recovered from COVID-19. The chain has TRBV15 and TRBJ2-7, with 10 bases lining up with TRBD1. Sequencing was performed on PBMCs or T cells enriched from blood (not recorded which). The CDR3 sequence is CATRIMTGGDEQYF. Here the CDR3 DNA reads TGTGCCACCAGAATAATGACAGGGGGCGACGAGCAGTACTTC.